A single sample is the source of the 10 T cell receptor beta chains below, sequenced in a study of neurological immune-mediated disorders. MiXCR, run by TCRdb on the 5' RACE reads, gives a single entry per CDR3 protein. The sample carries 3,500 to 5,000 distinct CDR3 sequences, around a third recorded once. The sample was CD8+ T cells from blood. The source of these receptors is a man aged 45-65 years with HTLV-1-associated myelopathy (HAM/TSP).

This chain connects TRBV20-1 to TRBJ2-1, with 10 bases lining up with TRBD2. Germline values: CDR1 DFQATT, CDR2 SNEGSKA (reference sequence). V lost 7 bases, J lost 4 bases, and 4 bases stayed unmatched. CDR3 size: 13 residues. The CDR3 loop reads CSVLSGGYNEQFF. The CDR3 coding sequence is TGCAGTGTGCTTAGCGGGGGGTACAATGAGCAGTTCTTC.

This clonotype was picked up many times. J is TRBJ2-1 and V is TRBV19; 7 bases match TRBD2. V lost 8 bases to trimming and J lost 7 bases; unmatched junction nucleotides: 8. Germline CDR1 reads LNHDA; CDR2 reads SQIVND (reference sequence). This CDR3 is 13 amino acids long. This CDR3 reads CASSLAATNEQFF. In DNA form, the CDR3 reads TGTGCCAGTTCCCTAGCGGCTACAAATGAGCAGTTCTTC.

This clonotype qualifies as medium-sized (0.01 to 0.1%). The chain is built from TRBV20-1 and TRBJ2-7, with TRBD2 matching 10 bases. CDR3 length: 14 amino acids. Unmatched junction bases numbered 6, after V lost 3 bases and J lost 4 bases. The germline gives CDR1 DFQATT, CDR2 SNEGSKA (reference sequence). In nucleotides, the CDR3 is TGCAGTGCTAGCATTAGGACTAGCGGTTACGAGCAGTACTTC. This sequence encodes CSASIRTSGYEQYF.

This chain connects TRBV3-1 to TRBJ2-1; D may match TRBD1 or TRBD2 (5 bases each). This CDR3 is 18 amino acids long. Germline V lookup: CDR1 LGHDT, CDR2 YNNKEL (reference sequence). With 0 bases removed from V and 5 bases from J, the gap between germline ends came to 20 bases. CDR3 amino acids: CASSQDPRDGMTHNEQFF. The DNA for the CDR3 is TGTGCCAGCAGCCAAGATCCCCGGGACGGGATGACGCACAATGAGCAGTTCTTC.

By proportion, this clonotype is medium-sized. The CDR3 reads CATSDSGNQPQHF. The CDR3 DNA reads as TGTGCCACCAGTGATTCGGGGAATCAGCCCCAGCATTTT. V usage is TRBV24-1 and J usage is TRBJ1-5; D is ambiguous. V was clipped by 2 bases and J by 4 bases, with 5 bases between them. The CDR3 extends over 13 amino acids. From germline, CDR1 is KGHDR and CDR2 SFDVKD.

V and J are TRBV10-2 and TRBJ2-3; D uncertain. The CDR3 runs to 14 residues. Germline V lookup: CDR1 WSHSY, CDR2 SAAADI. V was cut by 4 bases and J by 0 bases, with 8 bases left in between. The DNA of the CDR3 is TGCGCCAGCAGTGGCGTCCGTAGCACAGATACGCAGTATTTT. Amino acids: CASSGVRSTDTQYF.

This clonotype has ten or more counts. V gene TRBV7-7 combines with J gene TRBJ2-1; D gene ambiguous. V gave up 0 bases and J gave up 8 bases, with 8 bases separating them. The CDR3 totals 13 residues. Germline-derived CDR1 and CDR2 are SSHAT and FNYEAQ (reference sequence). The CDR3 DNA sequence: TGTGCCAGCAGCTTAGCGCTCCCCGATGAGCAGTTCTTC. It yields the protein CASSLALPDEQFF.

This clonotype has at least ten counts. The chain employs TRBV18 and TRBJ2-7, with TRBD1 matching 7 bases. CDR1 KGHSH and CDR2 LQKENI come from the germline V gene. This CDR3 is 14 amino acids long. J gave up 4 bases and V 3 bases, and 6 bases lay outside the gene matches. As DNA, the CDR3 is TGTGCCAGCTCACCTGACAGGGAAAGGTACGAGCAGTACTTC. It yields the protein CASSPDRERYEQYF.

This sequence joins TRBV20-1 and TRBJ1-2; D is unresolved. The CDR3 runs to 11 residues. V lost 6 bases to trimming and J lost 4 bases, with 9 bases between them. CDR1 is DFQATT and CDR2 is SNEGSKA in the germline V gene (reference sequence). For the CDR3, the DNA is TGCAGTGCCGGAGAGATCTATGGCTACACCTTC. Translating gives CSAGEIYGYTF.

By sample fraction, this clonotype is medium-sized. This sequence joins TRBV27 and TRBJ1-6; perhaps TRBD1 as D (6 bases). The CDR3 loop spans 15 amino acids. From germline, CDR1 is MNHEY and CDR2 SMNVEV (reference sequence). The V end lost 0 bases, the J end lost 8 bases, and 11 bases lay between the germline ends. DNA of the CDR3: TGTGCCAGCAGTTTATCGGGGGGCGCCTATTCACCCCTCCACTTT. Amino acids: CASSLSGGAYSPLHF.